This is a list of T cell receptor beta chains from one sample in a study of early T cells in non-severe SARS-CoV-2 infection. MiXCR was run by TCRdb on the 5' RACE reads, yielding one entry per CDR3 protein. In the table there are roughly 81,000 distinct CDR3 sequences, 12% of which are singletons. The specimen sequenced was whole blood. All receptors come from an adult who was a healthcare worker with PCR-confirmed SARS-CoV-2 infection or an uninfected control (not recorded which). CDR3s leave out the opening cysteine and the closing phenylalanine or tryptophan.

TRBJ2-2 | TRBV11-2 | 14 | ASSLIRGANTGELF
TRBJ2-5 | TRBV11-2 | 13 | ASSSGTLLKETQY
TRBJ1-1 | TRBV29-1 | 11 | SVGQGVNTEAF
TRBJ2-2 | TRBV11-3 | 13 | ASSPYFQGGGELF
TRBJ2-1 | TRBV29-1 | 10 | SVEGGANEQF
TRBJ2-2 | TRBV5-5 | 12 | ASSLGRGTGELF
TRBJ2-1 | TRBV6-2/TRBV6-3 | 12 | ASSYLGLANEQF
TRBJ2-5 | TRBV5-1 | 15 | ASSFYGGKVLEETQY
TRBJ2-2 | TRBV20-1 | 14 | SARRLSTVNTGELF
TRBJ2-3 | TRBV27 | 13 | ASSSNRDFTDTQY
TRBJ1-2 | TRBV30 | 9 | AWTPNYGYT
TRBJ2-7 | TRBV11-3 | 12 | ASSLSPSLNEQY
TRBJ2-3 | TRBV12-3/TRBV12-4 | 14 | ASRTGAHPSTDTQY
TRBJ1-6 | TRBV14 | 12 | ASSQTAYNSPLH
TRBJ2-7 | TRBV6-6 | 12 | ASRDRDRSYEQY
TRBJ2-1 | TRBV2 | 12 | ASSLDYSNNEQF
TRBJ1-4 | TRBV5-1 | 13 | ASSPRRDEGEKLF
TRBJ2-7 | TRBV18 | 13 | ASSPPPRESYEQY
TRBJ2-7 | TRBV7-9 | 12 | ASSLESRTYEQY
TRBJ2-1 | TRBV5-1 | 18 | ASSAPLVQGAKSNYNEQF
TRBJ1-1 | TRBV7-6 | 11 | ASSLAGGQKAF
TRBJ1-4 | TRBV7-7 | 11 | ASSLDREEKLF
TRBJ2-2 | TRBV5-6 | 13 | ASSLADRNTGELF
TRBJ2-1 | TRBV5-1 | 13 | ASSLSSGVHNEQF
TRBJ1-1 | TRBV6-6 | 10 | ASRRGDTEAF
TRBJ1-1 | TRBV20-1 | 10 | RTGQGGREAF
TRBJ2-3 | TRBV5-1 | 14 | ASSLGYRENTDTQY
TRBJ1-2 | TRBV7-6 | 12 | ASSRTPSNYGYT
TRBJ2-2 | TRBV6-5 | 12 | ASSPAGDTGELF
TRBJ1-4 | TRBV20-1 | 12 | SARTQGAGEKLF
TRBJ2-1 | TRBV3-1 | 14 | ASRPSGRRSYNEQF
TRBJ2-3 | TRBV19 | 12 | ASSISTDSDTQY
TRBJ2-2 | TRBV28 | 11 | ASSPGGTGELF
TRBJ2-7 | TRBV5-4 | 12 | ASSPATTGAEQY
TRBJ2-5 | TRBV6-1 | 13 | ASSTPGHPQETQY
TRBJ2-5 | TRBV7-2 | 15 | ASSLGGLAGASETQY
TRBJ2-1 | TRBV30 | 12 | AWNPLETGNEQF
TRBJ2-1 | TRBV29-1 | 12 | SVAEGGLYNEQF
TRBJ2-5 | TRBV5-1 | 12 | ASTRDRPGETQY
TRBJ2-1 | TRBV27 | 13 | ASSLVQGPSDEQF
TRBJ2-7 | TRBV28 | 13 | ASSPVGAEKNEQY
TRBJ1-6 | TRBV6-6 | 15 | ASSYSAGVSSSSPLH
TRBJ1-5 | TRBV28 | 14 | ASGRPGQALHQPQH
TRBJ1-2 | TRBV3-1 | 13 | ASSQNGGGTYGYT
TRBJ1-2 | TRBV29-1 | 9 | SVFGDYGYT
TRBJ1-2 | TRBV28 | 12 | ASSFLGPEKGYT
TRBJ2-3 | TRBV2 | 14 | ASSEARAGSTDTQY
TRBJ2-5 | TRBV18 | 12 | ASSPTGPEETQY
TRBJ2-1 | TRBV25-1 | 13 | ASSHPGLGPWEQF
TRBJ1-5 | TRBV18 | 13 | ASSPSGGTHQPQH
TRBJ2-5 | TRBV28 | 11 | ASSLRGKETQY
TRBJ2-2 | TRBV9 | 14 | ASSVGGRVDPGELF
TRBJ1-2 | TRBV9 | 14 | ASRSSPRRKNYGYT
TRBJ2-3 | TRBV7-2 | 10 | ASSSLAQAQY
TRBJ2-2 | TRBV7-3 | 11 | ASSPSNAGELF